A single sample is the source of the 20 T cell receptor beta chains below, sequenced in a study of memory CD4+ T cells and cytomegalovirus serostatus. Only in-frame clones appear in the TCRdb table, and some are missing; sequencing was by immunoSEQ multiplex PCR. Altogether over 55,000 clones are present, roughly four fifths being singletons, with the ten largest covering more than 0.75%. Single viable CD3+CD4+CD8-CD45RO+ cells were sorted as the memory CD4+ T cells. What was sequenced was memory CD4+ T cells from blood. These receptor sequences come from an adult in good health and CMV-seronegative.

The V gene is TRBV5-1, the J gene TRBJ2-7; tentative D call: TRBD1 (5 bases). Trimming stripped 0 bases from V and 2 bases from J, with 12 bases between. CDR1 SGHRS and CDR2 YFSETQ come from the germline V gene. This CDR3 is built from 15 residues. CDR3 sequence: CASSLVRDRTYEQYF. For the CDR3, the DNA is TGCGCCAGCAGCTTGGTTCGCGACAGAACCTACGAGCAGTACTTC.

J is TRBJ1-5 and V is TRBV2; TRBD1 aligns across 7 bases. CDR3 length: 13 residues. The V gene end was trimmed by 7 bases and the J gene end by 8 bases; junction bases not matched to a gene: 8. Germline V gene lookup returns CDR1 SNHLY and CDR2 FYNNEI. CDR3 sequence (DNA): TGTGCCAGCACGGGACAGACAATCGAGCCCCAGCATTTT. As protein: CASTGQTIEPQHF.

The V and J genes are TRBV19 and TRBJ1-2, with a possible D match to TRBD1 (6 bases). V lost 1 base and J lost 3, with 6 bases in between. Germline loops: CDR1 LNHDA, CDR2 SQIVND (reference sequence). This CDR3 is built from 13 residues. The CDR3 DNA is TGTGCCAGTAGTATAGGACAGGACTATGGCTACACCTTC. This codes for CASSIGQDYGYTF.

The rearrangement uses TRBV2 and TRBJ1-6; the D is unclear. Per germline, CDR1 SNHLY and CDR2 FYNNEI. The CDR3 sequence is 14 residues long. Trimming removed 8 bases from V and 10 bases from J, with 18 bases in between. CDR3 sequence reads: CASEQTHQPSPLHF. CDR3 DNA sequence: TGTGCCAGCGAGCAAACACACCAACCCTCACCCCTCCACTTT.

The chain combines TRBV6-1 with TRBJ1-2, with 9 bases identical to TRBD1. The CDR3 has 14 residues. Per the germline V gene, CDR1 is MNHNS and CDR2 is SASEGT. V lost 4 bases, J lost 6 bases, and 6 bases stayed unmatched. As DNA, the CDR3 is TGTGCCAGCAGTGTGGGGACAGGGTCAGATGGCTACACCTTC. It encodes CASSVGTGSDGYTF.

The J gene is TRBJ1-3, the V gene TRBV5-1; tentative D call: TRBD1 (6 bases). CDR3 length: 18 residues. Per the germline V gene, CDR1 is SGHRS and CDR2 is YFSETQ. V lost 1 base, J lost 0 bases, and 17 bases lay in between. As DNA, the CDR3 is TGCGCCAGCAGCTTGCAGGGGACGGCAACCTCCTCTGGAAACACCATATATTTT. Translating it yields CASSLQGTATSSGNTIYF.

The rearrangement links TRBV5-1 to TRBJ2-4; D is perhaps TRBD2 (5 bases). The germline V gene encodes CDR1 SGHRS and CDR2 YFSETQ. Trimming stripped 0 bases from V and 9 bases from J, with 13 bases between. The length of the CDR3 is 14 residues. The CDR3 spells CASSLAQRESIQYF. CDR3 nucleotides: TGCGCCAGCAGCTTGGCACAGAGGGAGAGCATTCAGTACTTC.

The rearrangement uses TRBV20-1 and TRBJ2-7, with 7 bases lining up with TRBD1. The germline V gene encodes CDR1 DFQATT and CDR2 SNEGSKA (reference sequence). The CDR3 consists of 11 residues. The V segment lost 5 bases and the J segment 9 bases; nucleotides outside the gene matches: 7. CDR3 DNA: TGCAGTGCTTCAGGGGGATCTTGGCAGTACTTC. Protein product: CSASGGSWQYF.

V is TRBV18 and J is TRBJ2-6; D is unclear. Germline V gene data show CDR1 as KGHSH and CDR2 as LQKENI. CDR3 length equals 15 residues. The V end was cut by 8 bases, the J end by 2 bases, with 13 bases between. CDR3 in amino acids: CASRPDGTGANVLTF. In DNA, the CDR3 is TGTGCCAGCAGACCTGACGGAACTGGGGCCAACGTCCTGACTTTC.

The CDR3 spells CASSAMVQTSTGELFF. The CDR3 DNA follows: TGCGCCAGCAGCGCAATGGTACAGACCAGCACCGGGGAGCTGTTTTTT. This chain connects TRBV4-1 to TRBJ2-2; no reliable D call. Germline V gives CDR1 MGHRA, CDR2 YSYEKL. The length of the CDR3 is 16 residues. V was trimmed by 5 bases and J by 4 bases, leaving 17 bases between them.

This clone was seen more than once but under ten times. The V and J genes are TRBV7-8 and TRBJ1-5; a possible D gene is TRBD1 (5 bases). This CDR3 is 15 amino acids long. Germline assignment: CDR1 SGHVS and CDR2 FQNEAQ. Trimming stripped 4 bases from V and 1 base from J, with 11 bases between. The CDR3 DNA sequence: TGTGCCAGCAGCTCCTACAGGTTCAGCAATCAGCCCCAGCATTTT. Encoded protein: CASSSYRFSNQPQHF.

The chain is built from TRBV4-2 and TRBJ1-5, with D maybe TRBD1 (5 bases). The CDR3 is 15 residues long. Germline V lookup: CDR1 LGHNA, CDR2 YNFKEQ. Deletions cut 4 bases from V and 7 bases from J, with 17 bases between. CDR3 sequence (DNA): TGTGCCAGCAGCCCGAATGGAGGGGCGGGCCAGCCCCAGCATTTT. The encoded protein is CASSPNGGAGQPQHF.

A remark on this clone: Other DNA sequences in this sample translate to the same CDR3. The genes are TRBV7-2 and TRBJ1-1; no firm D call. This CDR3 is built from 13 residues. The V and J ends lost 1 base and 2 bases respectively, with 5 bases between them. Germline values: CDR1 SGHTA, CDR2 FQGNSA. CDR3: CASSLGANTEAFF. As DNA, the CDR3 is TGTGCCAGCAGCTTAGGGGCAAACACTGAAGCTTTCTTT.

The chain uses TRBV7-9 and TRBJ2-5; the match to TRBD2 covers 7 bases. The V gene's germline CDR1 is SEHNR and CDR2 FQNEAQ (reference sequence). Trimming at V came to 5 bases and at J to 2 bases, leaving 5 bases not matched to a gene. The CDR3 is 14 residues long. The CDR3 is CASSRTREQETQYF. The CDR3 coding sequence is TGTGCCAGCAGCCGGACTAGGGAGCAAGAGACCCAGTACTTC.

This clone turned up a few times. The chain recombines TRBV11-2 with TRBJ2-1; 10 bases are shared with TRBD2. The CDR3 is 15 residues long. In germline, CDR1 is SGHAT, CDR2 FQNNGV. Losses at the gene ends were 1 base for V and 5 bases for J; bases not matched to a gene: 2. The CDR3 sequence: CASSLGTSGNNEQFF. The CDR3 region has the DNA TGTGCCAGCAGCTTAGGCACTAGCGGGAACAATGAGCAGTTCTTC.

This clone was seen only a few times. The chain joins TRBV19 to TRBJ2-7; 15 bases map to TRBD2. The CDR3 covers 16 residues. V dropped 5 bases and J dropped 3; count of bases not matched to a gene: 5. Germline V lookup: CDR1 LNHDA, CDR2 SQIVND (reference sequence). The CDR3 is CASSPWTSGGDYEQYF. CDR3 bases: TGTGCCAGTAGTCCTTGGACTAGCGGGGGGGACTACGAGCAGTACTTC.

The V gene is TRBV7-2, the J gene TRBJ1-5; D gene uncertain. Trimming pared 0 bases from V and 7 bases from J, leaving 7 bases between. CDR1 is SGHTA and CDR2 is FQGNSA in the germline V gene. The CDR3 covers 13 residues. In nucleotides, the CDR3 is TGTGCCAGCAGCTTAGCGTTAGCCCAGCCCCAGCATTTT. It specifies CASSLALAQPQHF.

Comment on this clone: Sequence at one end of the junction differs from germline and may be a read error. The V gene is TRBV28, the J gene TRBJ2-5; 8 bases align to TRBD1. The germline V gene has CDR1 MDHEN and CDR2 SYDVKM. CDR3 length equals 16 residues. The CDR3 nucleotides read TGTGCCAGCAGTGTAAGACAGGGGCTGGGAGACCCGAAGACCCACTTC. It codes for CASSVRQGLGDPKTHF.

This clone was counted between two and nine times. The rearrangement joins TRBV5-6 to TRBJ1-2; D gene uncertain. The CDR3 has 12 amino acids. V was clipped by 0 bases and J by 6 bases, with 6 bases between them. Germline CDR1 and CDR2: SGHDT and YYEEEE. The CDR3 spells CASSLVRDGYTF. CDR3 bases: TGTGCCAGCAGCTTGGTTCGAGATGGCTACACCTTC. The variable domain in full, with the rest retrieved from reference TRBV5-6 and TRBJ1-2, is DAGVTQSPTHLIKTRGQQVTLRCSPKSGHDTVSWYQQALGQGPQFIFQYYEEEERQRGNFPDRFSGHQFPNYSSELNVNALLLGDSALYLCASSLVRDGYTFGSGTRLTVV.

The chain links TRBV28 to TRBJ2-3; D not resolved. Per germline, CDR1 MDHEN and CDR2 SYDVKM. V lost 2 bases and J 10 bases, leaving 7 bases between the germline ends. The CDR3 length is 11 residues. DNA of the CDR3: TGTGCCAGCAGTTTACCCCCGGCGCAGTATTTT. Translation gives CASSLPPAQYF.